This T cell receptor beta chain was profiled in a study of T cells in localized non-small cell lung cancer. Here immunoSEQ multiplex PCR was the method, and the copy in TCRdb shows in-frame clones only, minus some. Here the sample spans roughly 61,000 clones, more than 80% being singletons. Study-wide points: Adjacent lung had a median 57 of the 100 largest tumor clones. Higher blood T cell density went with longer overall survival.

Turning to this clone: The antigen remains undetermined.

This sample comprised PBMCs, obtained before any cancer treatment. The sequence came from a man between 40 and 70 years old with stage II lung adenocarcinoma.

CDR3 bases: TGTGCCAGCAGCCAAGATGTTCGGGCTAGCGGGCGGTACGAGCAGTACTTC. The encoded protein is CASSQDVRASGRYEQYF. This chain connects TRBV4-2 to TRBJ2-7; 8 bases are a match to TRBD2. The germline gives CDR1 LGHNA, CDR2 YNFKEQ. There are 17 residues in the CDR3. The trim removed 0 bases at V and 4 bases at J, leaving 11 bases unmatched.